The 8 T cell receptor beta chains reported below all come from one sample, sequenced in a study of blood T cell repertoires in COVID-19. Sequenced by immunoSEQ multiplex PCR; TCRdb stores in-frame clones only, minus some. This table has tens of thousands of clones, roughly 74% appearing once. Sequences were obtained from peripheral blood. Every receptor here comes from a man between 70 and 80 years old with COVID-19, enrolled during active disease.

The V call is TRBV5-6, the J call TRBJ1-2, with 8 bases fitting TRBD1. V shed 2 bases, J shed 7 bases, and the junction held 7 bases outside the gene matches. CDR3 size: 14 residues. CDR1 and CDR2 from the germline V gene are SGHDT and YYEEEE. The CDR3 is CASSLDRGSGGYTF. In DNA, the CDR3 is TGTGCCAGCAGCTTAGACAGGGGAAGTGGTGGCTACACCTTC.

This clone was seen only a few times. This rearrangement joins TRBV4-1 to TRBJ1-5; D uncertain. The germline V gene has CDR1 MGHRA and CDR2 YSYEKL. The CDR3 is made up of 15 amino acids. V was cut by 0 bases and J by 2 bases, with 8 bases left in between. The CDR3 loop is CASSQDPGGNQPQHF. In DNA, the CDR3 is TGCGCCAGCAGCCAAGATCCCGGGGGCAATCAGCCCCAGCATTTT.

This chain connects TRBV11-2 to TRBJ2-5; 9 bases map to TRBD2. CDR3 size: 15 residues. Germline-derived CDR1 and CDR2 are SGHAT and FQNNGV. With 0 bases clipped from V and 7 bases from J, the junction kept 6 bases outside the gene matches. The CDR3 sequence: CASSLDLAGWATQYF. The DNA for the CDR3 is TGTGCCAGCAGCTTAGATCTAGCGGGATGGGCGACCCAGTACTTC.

This clone has only a few counts. The chain is built from TRBV27 and TRBJ1-6; 7 nucleotides line up with TRBD1. From germline, CDR1 is MNHEY and CDR2 SMNVEV (reference sequence). The CDR3 extends over 14 amino acids. The ends lost 3 bases at V and 6 bases at J; junction bases unmatched: 2. CDR3 DNA sequence: TGTGCCAGCAGTTTGGGACAGCTTAATTCACCCCTCCACTTT. It encodes CASSLGQLNSPLHF.

The genes are TRBV5-6 and TRBJ2-7; D ambiguous. This CDR3 has 13 amino acids. CDR1 is SGHDT and CDR2 is YYEEEE in the germline V gene. Trimming left V 3 bases short and J 2 bases short, with 9 bases between. The CDR3 DNA sequence: TGTGCCAGCAGCTCAGGCCGGCCCTACGAGCAGTACTTC. Translated, it gives CASSSGRPYEQYF.

The chain combines TRBV5-4 with TRBJ2-1, with 15 bases fitting TRBD2. The junction had 17 bases not matched to a gene; V was cut back by 3 bases and J by 10 bases. The CDR3 totals 19 residues. CDR1 is SGHNT and CDR2 is YYREEE in the germline V gene (reference sequence). In DNA form, the CDR3 reads TGTGCCAGCAGCTCTGTGTCAGCCCCCAGGACTAGCGGGGGGGGAGAGCAGTTCTTC. It translates to CASSSVSAPRTSGGGEQFF.

The gene calls are TRBV27 and TRBJ2-1, with a tentative D call TRBD2 (6 bases). This CDR3 contains 14 residues. The V end lost 8 bases, the J end lost 5 bases, and 16 bases lay between the germline ends. CDR1 is MNHEY, CDR2 SMNVEV, per germline (reference sequence). The CDR3 loop reads CASRQDYSHNEQFF. The CDR3, as DNA: TGTGCCAGCCGCCAGGACTATTCTCACAATGAGCAGTTCTTC.

The sample holds one count of this clone. The rearrangement links TRBV5-1 to TRBJ2-1; the match to TRBD1 covers 7 bases. V shed 4 bases and J 9 bases; nucleotides not matched to a gene: 7. From germline, CDR1 is SGHRS and CDR2 YFSETQ. The CDR3 has 13 amino acids. DNA for the CDR3: TGCGCCAGCAGCCCCGACAGGGCTGGTGAGCAGTTCTTC. This encodes CASSPDRAGEQFF.